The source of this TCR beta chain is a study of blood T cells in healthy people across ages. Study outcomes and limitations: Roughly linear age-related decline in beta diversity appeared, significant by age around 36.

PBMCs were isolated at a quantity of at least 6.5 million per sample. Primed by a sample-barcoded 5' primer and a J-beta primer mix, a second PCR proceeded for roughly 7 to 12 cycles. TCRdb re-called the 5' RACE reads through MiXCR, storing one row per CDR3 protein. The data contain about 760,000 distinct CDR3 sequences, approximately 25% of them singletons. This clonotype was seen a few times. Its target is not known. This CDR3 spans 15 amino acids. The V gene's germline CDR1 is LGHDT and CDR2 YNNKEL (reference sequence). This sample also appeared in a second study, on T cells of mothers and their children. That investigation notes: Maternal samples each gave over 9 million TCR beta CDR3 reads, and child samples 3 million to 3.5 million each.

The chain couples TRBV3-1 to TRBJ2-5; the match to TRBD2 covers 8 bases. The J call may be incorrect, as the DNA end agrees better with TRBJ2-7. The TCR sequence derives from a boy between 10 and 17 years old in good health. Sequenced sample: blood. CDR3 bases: TGTGCCAGCAGCCCGGAAGCGGGAGCGTTCTACGAGCAGTACTTC. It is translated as CASSPEAGAFYEQYF.